The clone carrying this T cell receptor (beta chain) was seen repeatedly, ten times or more. This sample was taken from a study of blood T cell repertoires in COVID-19. The overall study: Both acute and convalescent COVID-19 samples were obtained from the United States, Italy and Spain. T cells, B-cell-depleted T cells, or PBMCs provided the cDNA or gDNA that served as material.

The CDR3 has 13 residues. Germline V lookup: CDR1 SGHTA, CDR2 FQGNSA. Trimming shortened V by 3 bases and J by 2 bases, and 4 bases separated the two germline ends. Methods used by the authors: Amplification of reference gene primers provided the estimated nucleated cell counts. Assay: immunoSEQ multiplex PCR; the TCRdb copy retains only in-frame clones and omits some. Clone size and the V and J calls come from that table; the DNA yielded D and trimming. This table has about 130,000 clones, around 77% appearing once. This receptor was obtained from a human donor in a cohort sampled during active COVID-19. The V gene is TRBV7-2, the J gene TRBJ2-2; D unresolved. The sequenced material came from peripheral blood. This CDR3 is CASSLSNTGELFF. CDR3 DNA sequence: TGTGCCAGCAGCTTGAGTAACACCGGGGAGCTGTTTTTT.